The 3 T cell receptor beta chains in this list originate from one sample, sequenced in a study of cytomegalovirus exposure and HLA in healthy donors. Primers: 60 Vbeta forward and 13 Jbeta reverse. Here immunoSEQ multiplex PCR was the method, and the copy in TCRdb shows in-frame clones only, minus some. The profile shows 190,000 or so clones, more than 75% of them singletons. The sample consisted of PBMCs. These receptors were taken from a woman aged 50 to 60 in good health and CMV-seropositive.

This sequence joins TRBV28 and TRBJ1-5, with D tentatively TRBD1 (5 bases). V lost 2 bases and J 2 bases, leaving 13 bases between the germline ends. The CDR3 is 16 residues long. CDR1 MDHEN and CDR2 SYDVKM come from the germline V gene. As DNA, the CDR3 is TGTGCCAGCAGTTTAGAGGGGCGCGGGGGCAATCAGCCCCAGCATTTT. Protein: CASSLEGRGGNQPQHF.

As regards this clone: Other DNA sequences within the sample encode an identical CDR3. The rearrangement uses TRBV18 and TRBJ1-5; TRBD1 matches 9 bases. V was pared by 6 bases and J by 2 bases, with 2 bases of the junction left unmatched. The CDR3 spans 14 residues. Germline V gene sequence: CDR1 KGHSH, CDR2 LQKENI. The CDR3 sequence: CASSRTGGNQPQHF. The CDR3 DNA reads as TGTGCCAGCTCTCGGACAGGGGGCAATCAGCCCCAGCATTTT.

The chain carries TRBV15 and TRBJ2-7; 7 bases align to TRBD1. This CDR3 comprises 16 residues. J gave up 3 bases and V 0 bases, and 8 bases lay outside the gene matches. The germline V gene has CDR1 LNHNV and CDR2 YYDKDF (reference sequence). CDR3 nucleotides: TGTGCCACCAGCAGAGAAATAGGGGCAGGGGGCTACGAGCAGTACTTC. Translating gives CATSREIGAGGYEQYF.